These T cell receptor beta chains were read from a single sample in a study of shared clonotypes between healthy human individuals. The assay was immunoSEQ multiplex PCR, and TCRdb's table has in-frame clones only and misses some. The sample has roughly 1,000,000 clones; about 80% are singletons. The sample consisted of memory CD4+ T cells from PBMCs. Source of these receptors: a young man in good health. Some clones in this sample may be carry-over from other donors' samples. CDR3s include the opening cysteine and the closing phenylalanine or tryptophan. A D gene is named only where the DNA matches it firmly. For some rows the clone size is stated as once, few or many, or as a class when expanded; others skip it.

d_gene,j_gene,abundance,v_gene,CDR3aa,CDR3nt
TRBD2,TRBJ2-1,once,TRBV5-4,CASSSTLREGLDEQFF,TGTGCCAGCAGCTCGACTTTGCGGGAGGGCCTCGATGAGCAGTTCTTC
NA,TRBJ2-2,once,TRBV7-8,CASSPRARLNTGELFF,TGTGCCAGCAGCCCCAGAGCTAGATTGAACACCGGGGAGCTGTTTTTT
NA,TRBJ1-5,few,TRBV2,CASSDRVPPPQHF,TGTGCCAGCAGTGACAGGGTTCCCCCGCCCCAGCATTTT
TRBD1,TRBJ2-7,once,TRBV6-5,CASRDQGANEQYF,TGTGCCAGCAGGGACCAGGGGGCCAACGAGCAGTACTTC
TRBD1,TRBJ1-5,once,TRBV27,CASSSGTGNQPQHF,TGTGCCAGCAGTAGCGGGACAGGCAATCAGCCCCAGCATTTT
TRBD2,TRBJ2-1,NA,TRBV4-3,CASSPHAGEGGDEQFF,TGCGCCAGCAGCCCCCACGCGGGAGAGGGAGGGGATGAGCAGTTCTTC
NA,TRBJ2-1,NA,TRBV18,CASSLRKEIHEQFF,TGTGCCAGCTCACTCAGGAAGGAAATCCATGAGCAGTTCTTC
NA,TRBJ2-1,NA,TRBV4-2,CASSPTRAYNEQFF,TGTGCCAGCAGCCCGACCCGGGCCTACAATGAGCAGTTCTTC
NA,TRBJ1-1,NA,TRBV2,CASSAQQRNTEAFF,TGTGCCAGCAGTGCTCAGCAGAGGAACACTGAAGCTTTCTTT
NA,TRBJ2-2,few,TRBV15,CATSRDAPPGELFF,TGTGCCACCAGCAGAGATGCTCCGCCCGGGGAGCTGTTTTTT
TRBD1,TRBJ1-5,once,TRBV6-1,CASSVQGNQPQHF,TGTGCCAGCAGTGTACAGGGGAATCAGCCCCAGCATTTT
NA,TRBJ1-1,NA,TRBV9,CASSIRQNTEAFF,TGTGCCAGCAGCATCCGCCAGAACACTGAAGCTTTCTTT
NA,TRBJ1-1,NA,TRBV5-1,CASSLKGSGAVGLNTEAFF,TGCGCCAGCAGCTTGAAGGGTTCCGGAGCTGTGGGGTTGAACACTGAAGCTTTCTTT
NA,TRBJ1-5,NA,TRBV6-1,CASRGWGLSNQPQHF,TGTGCCAGCAGGGGTTGGGGTTTGAGCAATCAGCCCCAGCATTTT
NA,TRBJ2-3,many,TRBV7-2,CASSVVWTADTQYF,TGTGCCAGCAGCGTGGTCTGGACGGCAGATACGCAGTATTTT
NA,TRBJ2-1,NA,TRBV7-3,CASSSPTRAEQFF,TGTGCCAGCAGCTCCCCGACTAGAGCTGAGCAGTTCTTC
NA,TRBJ1-1,NA,TRBV7-8,CASSYRQDTEAFF,TGTGCCAGCAGCTACAGACAAGACACTGAAGCTTTCTTT
NA,TRBJ2-3,few,TRBV5-6,CASGPYTDTQYF,TGTGCCAGCGGCCCCTACACAGATACGCAGTATTTT
NA,TRBJ1-3,many,TRBV10-2,CASSEVGAAGNTIYF,TGCGCCAGCAGTGAGGTAGGGGCGGCTGGAAACACCATATATTTT
TRBD2,TRBJ2-1,NA,TRBV5-1,CASSEGLNLNEQFF,TGCGCCAGCAGCGAGGGACTAAATCTGAATGAGCAGTTCTTC
NA,TRBJ1-2,NA,TRBV19,CASARGATIGLDGYTF,TGTGCCAGTGCCCGCGGGGCTACTATAGGGCTCGATGGCTACACCTTC
NA,TRBJ2-3,few,TRBV5-1,CASSLSRGMYTDTQYF,TGCGCCAGCAGCTTGAGCCGCGGGATGTACACAGATACGCAGTATTTT
TRBD1,TRBJ1-2,NA,TRBV19,CASSPRQGPNYGYTF,TGTGCCAGTAGCCCAAGACAGGGTCCTAACTATGGCTACACCTTC
NA,TRBJ1-2,NA,TRBV28,CASSTGGSGYGYTF,TGTGCCAGCAGCACCGGGGGCTCGGGCTATGGCTACACCTTC
NA,TRBJ1-5,many,TRBV5-4,CASSLDLHQPQHF,TGTGCCAGCAGCCTAGACCTACATCAGCCCCAGCATTTT
TRBD1,TRBJ2-7,NA,TRBV11-2,CASSRIPGQGPYEQYF,TGTGCCAGCAGCCGAATTCCGGGACAGGGGCCCTACGAGCAGTACTTC
NA,TRBJ2-7,NA,TRBV30,CAWSGERLANEQYF,TGTGCCTGGAGTGGGGAAAGGCTGGCCAACGAGCAGTACTTC
NA,TRBJ2-7,NA,TRBV10-3,CAISANTGDYYEQYF,TGTGCCATCAGTGCGAATACCGGGGATTACTACGAGCAGTACTTC
NA,TRBJ1-2,NA,TRBV19,CASSIGSRANYGYTF,TGTGCCAGTAGTATAGGGAGCAGGGCGAACTATGGCTACACCTTC
NA,TRBJ2-1,NA,TRBV4-1,CASSQVEGGQGEQFF,TGCGCCAGCAGCCAAGTAGAGGGGGGTCAGGGTGAGCAGTTCTTC
NA,TRBJ2-2,NA,TRBV29-1,CSGWEENTGELFF,TGCAGCGGGTGGGAGGAGAACACCGGGGAGCTGTTTTTT
TRBD1,TRBJ2-7,NA,TRBV5-4,CASSSRQGGVPYEQYF,TGTGCCAGCAGCTCGAGACAGGGCGGAGTTCCCTACGAGCAGTACTTC
NA,TRBJ2-5,NA,TRBV27,CASSPGGSRSSRETQYF,TGTGCCAGCAGTCCCGGAGGGTCGCGGAGTTCACGGGAGACCCAGTACTTC
TRBD2,TRBJ2-1,NA,TRBV7-3,CASSRGLADYNEQFF,TGTGCCAGCAGCCGGGGACTAGCAGACTACAATGAGCAGTTCTTC
NA,TRBJ1-1,NA,TRBV18,CASSPRGLTEAFF,TGTGCCAGCTCACCGCGGGGTCTCACTGAAGCTTTCTTT
TRBD1,TRBJ2-5,NA,TRBV29-1,CSAGGRETQYF,TGCAGCGCAGGGGGTCGGGAGACCCAGTACTTC
NA,TRBJ2-7,NA,TRBV5-8,CASSRGSGTVHEQYF,TGTGCCAGCAGCCGGGGGTCAGGGACGGTCCACGAGCAGTACTTC
NA,TRBJ2-7,NA,TRBV27,CASSPTVAFGEQYF,TGTGCCAGCAGTCCTACGGTGGCTTTCGGCGAGCAGTACTTC
TRBD1,TRBJ1-1,many,TRBV4-1,CASSQVRGQVNTEAFF,TGCGCCAGCAGCCAAGTAAGGGGACAGGTGAACACTGAAGCTTTCTTT
NA,TRBJ1-2,many,TRBV4-1,CASSQDTAGRYGYTF,TGCGCCAGCAGCCAAGATACGGCAGGGCGGTATGGCTACACCTTC
TRBD2,TRBJ2-3,NA,TRBV11-3,CASSRDRLTSDTDTQYF,TGTGCCAGCAGCCGAGACCGGCTGACTAGCGACACAGATACGCAGTATTTT
NA,TRBJ1-1,NA,TRBV2,CATKAGTEAFF,TGTGCCACCAAGGCCGGGACAGAAGCTTTCTTT
TRBD2,TRBJ2-1,NA,TRBV6-6,CASATSGRYNEQFF,TGTGCCAGCGCAACTAGCGGGAGGTACAATGAGCAGTTCTTC
NA,TRBJ2-3,NA,TRBV7-2,CASSLNTGADTQYF,TGTGCCAGCAGCTTAAACACAGGTGCAGATACGCAGTATTTT
TRBD2,TRBJ2-3,NA,TRBV7-8,CASSSMRAGAPSGGQYF,TGTGCCAGCAGCTCTATGAGAGCGGGAGCCCCTTCCGGGGGGCAGTATTTT
NA,TRBJ2-7,NA,TRBV9,CASSVRAGPYEQYF,TGTGCCAGCAGCGTACGGGCGGGGCCCTACGAGCAGTACTTC
NA,TRBJ2-7,NA,TRBV28,CASSPQGRMGREQYF,TGTGCCAGCAGTCCCCAGGGGAGGATGGGGCGCGAGCAGTACTTC
NA,TRBJ1-2,NA,TRBV7-3,CASSLQFGTAYTF,TGTGCCAGCAGCTTACAGTTCGGGACGGCCTACACCTTC